This T cell receptor (beta chain) was recorded in a study of blood T cell repertoires in COVID-19. Study summary: Nucleic acid was either cDNA or gDNA, and it came from T cells, B-cell-depleted T cells, or PBMCs.

Measured with immunoSEQ multiplex PCR; TCRdb has only the in-frame clones, and not every one. The table lists roughly 290,000 clones, about 90% of them singletons. This CDR3 spans 18 amino acids. Per germline, CDR1 MGHRA and CDR2 YSYEKL. The J segment lost 1 base and the V segment lost 4 bases, leaving 11 bases of the junction unmatched. The material sequenced was peripheral blood. V is TRBV4-1 and J is TRBJ2-7, with 12 bases identical to TRBD2. This receptor was obtained from a woman in her twenties or thirties who had recovered from COVID-19. The CDR3 DNA follows: TGCGCCAGCAGCCCGGGACTAGCGGGCCATGCGTGGTCCTACGAGCAGTACTTC. Translating gives CASSPGLAGHAWSYEQYF.